The subject of this entry is one T cell receptor beta chain. Its matching antigen is unknown. The data stem from a study of OX40 agonist ivuxolimab in advanced cancers. As for the study in general: Enrollees could have had prior anti-PD-1, anti-PD-L1 or anti-CTLA-4 therapy, which under 50% had received. Study outcomes and limitations: Also showing low normalized T-cell clonal expansion were some of the nonresponders.

V gave up 4 bases and J gave up 2 bases; unmatched junction bases: 9. Germline assignment: CDR1 SGDLS and CDR2 YYNGEE. CDR3 length equals 18 residues. Here immunoSEQ multiplex PCR was the method, and the copy in TCRdb shows in-frame clones only, minus some. The data contain about 76,000 clones, around 85% of them singletons. Specimen: CD4+ or CD8+ T cells sorted from blood, collected in a trial of the OX40 agonist ivuxolimab. This receptor was taken from an adult with an advanced solid tumor such as melanoma, head and neck, liver or kidney cancer. The chain has TRBV9 and TRBJ2-2; 12 positions agree with TRBD2. The CDR3 protein is CASSPFLAGGPNTGELFF. DNA of the CDR3: TGTGCCAGCAGCCCCTTCCTAGCGGGGGGGCCAAACACCGGGGAGCTGTTTTTT.